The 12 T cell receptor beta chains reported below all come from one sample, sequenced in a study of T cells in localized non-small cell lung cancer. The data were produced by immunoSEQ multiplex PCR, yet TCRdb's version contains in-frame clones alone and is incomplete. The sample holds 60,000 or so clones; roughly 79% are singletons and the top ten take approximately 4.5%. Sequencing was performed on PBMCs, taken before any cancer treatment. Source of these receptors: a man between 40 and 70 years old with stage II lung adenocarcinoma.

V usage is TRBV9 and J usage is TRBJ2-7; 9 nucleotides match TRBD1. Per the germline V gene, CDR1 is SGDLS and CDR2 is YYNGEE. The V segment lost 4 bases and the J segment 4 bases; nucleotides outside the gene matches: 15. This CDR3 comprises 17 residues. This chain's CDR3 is CASSPFGGGQGDYEQYF. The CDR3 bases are TGTGCCAGCAGCCCTTTTGGGGGGGGACAGGGAGATTACGAGCAGTACTTC. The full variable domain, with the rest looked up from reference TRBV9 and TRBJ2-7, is DSGVTQTPKHLITATGQRVTLRCSPRSGDLSVYWYQQSLDQGLQFLIQYYNGEERAKGNILERFSAQQFPDLHSELNLSSLELGDSALYFCASSPFGGGQGDYEQYFGPGTRLTVT.

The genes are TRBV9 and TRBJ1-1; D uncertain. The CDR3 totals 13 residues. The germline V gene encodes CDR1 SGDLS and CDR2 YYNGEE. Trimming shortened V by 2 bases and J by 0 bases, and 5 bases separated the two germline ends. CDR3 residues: CASSVTVNTEAFF. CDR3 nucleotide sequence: TGTGCCAGCAGCGTCACAGTGAACACTGAAGCTTTCTTT.

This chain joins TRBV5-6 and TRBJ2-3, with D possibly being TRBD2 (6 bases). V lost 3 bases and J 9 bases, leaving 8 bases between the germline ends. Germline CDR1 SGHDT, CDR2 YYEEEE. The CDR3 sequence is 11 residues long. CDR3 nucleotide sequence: TGTGCCAGCAGCTCGGGACTCACGCAGTATTTT. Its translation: CASSSGLTQYF.

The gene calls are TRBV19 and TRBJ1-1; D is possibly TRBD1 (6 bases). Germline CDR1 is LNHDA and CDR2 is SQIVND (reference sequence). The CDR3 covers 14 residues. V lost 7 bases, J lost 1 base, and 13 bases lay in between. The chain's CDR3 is CASTGTGPNTEAFF. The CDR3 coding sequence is TGTGCCAGTACCGGAACAGGGCCGAACACTGAAGCTTTCTTT.

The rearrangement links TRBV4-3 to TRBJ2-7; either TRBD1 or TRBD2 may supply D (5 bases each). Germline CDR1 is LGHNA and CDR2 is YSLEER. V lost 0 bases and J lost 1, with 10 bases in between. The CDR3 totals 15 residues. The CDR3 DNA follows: TGCGCCAGCAGCCAAGATTTTGGGGGATCCTACGAGCAGTACTTC. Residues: CASSQDFGGSYEQYF.

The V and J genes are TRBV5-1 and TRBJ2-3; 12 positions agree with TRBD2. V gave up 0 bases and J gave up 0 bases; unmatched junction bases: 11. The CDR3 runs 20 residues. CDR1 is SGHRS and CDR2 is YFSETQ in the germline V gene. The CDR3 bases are TGCGCCAGCAGCTTGGGGATCTGGCTAGCGGGAGGGCCCAGCACAGATACGCAGTATTTT. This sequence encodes CASSLGIWLAGGPSTDTQYF.

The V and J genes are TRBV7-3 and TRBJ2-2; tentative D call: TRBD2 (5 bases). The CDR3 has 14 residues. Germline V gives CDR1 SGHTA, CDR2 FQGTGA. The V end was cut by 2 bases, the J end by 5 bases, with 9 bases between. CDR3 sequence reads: CASSLEVATGELFF. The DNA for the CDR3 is TGTGCCAGCAGCTTAGAGGTAGCGACCGGGGAGCTGTTTTTT.

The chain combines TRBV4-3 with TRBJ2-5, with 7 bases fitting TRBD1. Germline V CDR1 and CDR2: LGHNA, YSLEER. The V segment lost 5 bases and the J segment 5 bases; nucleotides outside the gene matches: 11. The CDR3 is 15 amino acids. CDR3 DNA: TGCGCCAGCAGCGCCCCTAGCTCCAGGGGGGAGACCCAGTACTTC. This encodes CASSAPSSRGETQYF.

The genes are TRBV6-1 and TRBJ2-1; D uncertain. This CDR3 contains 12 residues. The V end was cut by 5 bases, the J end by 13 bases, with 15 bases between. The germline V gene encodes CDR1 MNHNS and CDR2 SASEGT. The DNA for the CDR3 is TGTGCCAGCAGTCTTAACTCGTTTTTACAGTTCTTC. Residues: CASSLNSFLQFF.

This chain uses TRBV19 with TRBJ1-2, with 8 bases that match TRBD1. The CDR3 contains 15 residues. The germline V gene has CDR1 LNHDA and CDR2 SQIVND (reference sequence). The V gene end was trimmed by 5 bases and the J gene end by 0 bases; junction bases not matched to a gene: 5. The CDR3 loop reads CASSAGTGPNYGYTF. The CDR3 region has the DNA TGTGCCAGTAGTGCCGGGACAGGTCCTAACTATGGCTACACCTTC.

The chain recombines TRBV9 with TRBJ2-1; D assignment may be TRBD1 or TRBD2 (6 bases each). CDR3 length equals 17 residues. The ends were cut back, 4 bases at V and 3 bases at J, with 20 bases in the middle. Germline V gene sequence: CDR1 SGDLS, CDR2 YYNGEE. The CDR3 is CASSRTWGADLYNEQFF. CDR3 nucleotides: TGTGCCAGCAGCCGCACGTGGGGGGCGGACCTCTACAATGAGCAGTTCTTC.

The CDR3 here is CASSPSGTPNYGYTF. Written as DNA, the CDR3 is TGTGCCAGCTCACCCTCAGGGACACCCAACTATGGCTACACCTTC. The chain links TRBV18 to TRBJ1-2; D might be TRBD1 (6 bases). The CDR3 has 15 amino acids. Germline lookup yields CDR1 KGHSH and CDR2 LQKENI. Deletions cut 3 bases from V and 2 bases from J, with 13 bases between.